The 21 T cell receptor beta chains in this list originate from one sample, sequenced in a study of blood T cells in healthy people across ages. The use of a sample-barcoded 5' primer and a J-beta primer mix characterized a second PCR of about 7 to 12 cycles. TCRdb itself ran the 5' RACE reads through MiXCR, one entry per CDR3 protein. The sample holds 1.5 million to 2 million distinct CDR3 sequences, around 36% seen once. Sequencing input: blood. The receptor set was obtained from a woman aged 25 to 39 in good health.

The chain uses TRBV12-3 or TRBV12-4 and TRBJ2-4; 9 bases are a match to TRBD1. V shed 5 bases and J 7 bases; nucleotides not matched to a gene: 9. The CDR3 has 15 residues. CDR3 in DNA: TGTGCCAGCAGTGGTGCCGGGACAGGGTGGAACATTCAGTACTTC. Its translation is CASSGAGTGWNIQYF.

V is TRBV10-1 and J is TRBJ2-1; D is possibly TRBD2 (5 bases). The V gene's germline CDR1 is WNHNN and CDR2 SYGVQD (reference sequence). V shed 4 bases and J shed 3 bases, with 13 bases lying between them. This CDR3 is built from 15 residues. CDR3 in amino acids: CASSAERLIYNEQFF. The DNA of the CDR3 is TGCGCCAGCAGTGCGGAGCGGCTAATCTACAATGAGCAGTTCTTC.

This chain links TRBV6-1 with TRBJ2-1, with 11 bases that match TRBD2. With V trimmed by 7 bases and J by 6 bases, 17 bases remained unmatched. Looked up from germline, CDR1 is MNHNS and CDR2 is SASEGT. The CDR3 has 18 residues. The CDR3 here is CASTPATSGSHLGNEQFF. The CDR3 DNA reads as TGTGCCAGCACCCCGGCCACTAGCGGGAGTCATCTCGGCAATGAGCAGTTCTTC.

The chain uses TRBV5-4 and TRBJ2-3; no definite D call. CDR1 is SGHNT, CDR2 YYREEE, per germline (reference sequence). Trimming took 3 bases from V and 5 from J, leaving 19 bases between them. The CDR3 spans 16 residues. This CDR3 is CASSSTPGLAGDTQYF. CDR3 coding DNA: TGTGCCAGCAGCTCGACCCCGGGCCTCGCAGGAGATACGCAGTATTTT.

This clonotype was detected a few times. This rearrangement joins TRBV28 to TRBJ2-5, with 9 bases fitting TRBD2. TRBJ2-7 explains the end of the DNA better; the J call may be wrong. The CDR3 length is 14 residues. Germline V gene lookup returns CDR1 MDHEN and CDR2 SYDVKM. CDR3 in DNA: TGTGCCAGCAGTTTGGCGACTAGCGGATACGAGCAGTACTTC. The encoded protein is CASSLATSGYEQYF.

J is TRBJ2-5 and V is TRBV7-9, with D tentatively TRBD1 or TRBD2 (5 bases each). Between the trimmed V and J ends, which lost 5 bases and 5 bases, there was a span of 15 bases. CDR3 size: 14 residues. Germline assignment: CDR1 SEHNR and CDR2 FQNEAQ (reference sequence). CDR3 protein: CASSPGPLMETQYF. In DNA, the CDR3 is TGTGCCAGCAGCCCGGGACCCTTGATGGAGACCCAGTACTTC. The full variable domain, its missing parts supplied by reference TRBV7-9 and TRBJ2-5, is DTGVSQNPRHKITKRGQNVTFRCDPISEHNRLYWYRQTLGQGPEFLTYFQNEAQLEKSRLLSDRFSAERPKGSFSTLEIQRTEQGDSAMYLCASSPGPLMETQYFGPGTRLLVL.

This clonotype has a handful of counts. This chain uses TRBV27 with TRBJ1-6, with D unclear. Trimming pared 2 bases from V and 8 bases from J, leaving 10 bases between. CDR1 and CDR2 from the germline V gene are MNHEY and SMNVEV (reference sequence). CDR3 length equals 14 residues. The DNA for the CDR3 is TGTGCCAGCAGTTTAGGGCAGCGTCATTCACCCCTCCACTTT. This gives the protein CASSLGQRHSPLHF.

There are a few counts of this clonotype. The CDR3 nucleotides read TGTGCCAGCAGCGACCCATTGGAATACACCTTC. It translates to CASSDPLEYTF. The rearrangement joins TRBV2 to TRBJ1-2; D unclear. V shed 6 bases and J shed 11 bases, with 13 bases lying between them. Germline V lookup: CDR1 SNHLY, CDR2 FYNNEI. This CDR3 spans 11 amino acids.

This clonotype has a handful of counts. V is TRBV4-1 and J is TRBJ1-4, with 7 bases matching TRBD1. The V segment lost 6 bases and the J segment 8 bases; nucleotides outside the gene matches: 12. This CDR3 has 15 residues. In germline, CDR1 is MGHRA, CDR2 YSYEKL. The CDR3 nucleotides read TGCGCCAGCAGTCATGGGGACAGTGGAAACGAAAAACTGTTTTTT. This encodes CASSHGDSGNEKLFF.

The chain joins TRBV10-1 to TRBJ1-1; D perhaps matches TRBD1 (5 bases). The V end lost 2 bases, the J end lost 4 bases, and 14 bases lay between the germline ends. The CDR3 is 15 amino acids. CDR1 is WNHNN, CDR2 SYGVQD, per germline (reference sequence). The CDR3 loop is CASSENPGLGTEAFF. CDR3 sequence (DNA): TGCGCCAGCAGTGAGAATCCAGGGTTGGGCACTGAAGCTTTCTTT.

This clonotype was seen more than once but under ten times. The chain couples TRBV5-4 to TRBJ2-1; possibly TRBD2 for D (5 bases). Trimming pared 5 bases from V and 7 bases from J, leaving 19 bases between. The CDR3 loop spans 15 amino acids. Germline V gene sequence: CDR1 SGHNT, CDR2 YYREEE (reference sequence). CDR3 protein: CASSSVREFSNEQFF. CDR3 bases: TGTGCCAGCAGTTCTGTACGGGAATTTAGTAATGAGCAGTTCTTC.

The chain joins TRBV3-1 to TRBJ2-3; maybe TRBD2 (6 bases). Trimming left V 2 bases short and J 0 bases short, with 12 bases between. Germline CDR1 and CDR2: LGHDT and YNNKEL (reference sequence). This CDR3 comprises 16 residues. Here the CDR3 reads CASSQPSGLSTDTQYF. DNA for the CDR3: TGTGCCAGCAGCCAACCATCCGGACTAAGCACAGATACGCAGTATTTT.

This chain uses TRBV7-9 with TRBJ1-1; D is undetermined. The CDR3 has 13 residues. The ends were cut back, 7 bases at V and 1 base at J, with 10 bases in the middle. Germline CDR1 is SEHNR and CDR2 is FQNEAQ (reference sequence). In DNA form, the CDR3 reads TGTGCCAGCACTAGGAACTCGAACACTGAAGCTTTCTTT. Its protein product is CASTRNSNTEAFF.

This clonotype appeared a single time. This chain uses TRBV6-6 with TRBJ2-1, with 8 bases fitting TRBD1. The length of the CDR3 is 14 residues. CDR1 and CDR2 (germline): MNHNY, SVGAGI (reference sequence). The V gene end was trimmed by 6 bases and the J gene end by 7 bases; junction bases not matched to a gene: 8. The CDR3 sequence: CASRKSQGGNEQFF. CDR3 bases: TGTGCCAGCAGAAAGTCACAGGGGGGAAATGAGCAGTTCTTC.

This rearrangement joins TRBV4-1 to TRBJ1-5; no firm D call. Between the trimmed V and J ends, which lost 1 base and 11 bases, there was a span of 12 bases. Germline CDR1 MGHRA, CDR2 YSYEKL. This CDR3 spans 13 amino acids. This chain's CDR3 is CASSQVDMGSQHF. The DNA of the CDR3 is TGCGCCAGCAGCCAAGTTGACATGGGATCCCAGCATTTT.

The genes are TRBV7-3 and TRBJ1-1, with 7 bases lining up with TRBD1. J was trimmed by 0 bases and V by 5 bases; bases with no gene match: 6. Germline CDR1 reads SGHTA; CDR2 reads FQGTGA. The CDR3 sequence is 15 residues long. The CDR3 loop is CASSPGGTLNTEAFF. CDR3 nucleotide sequence: TGTGCCAGCAGCCCAGGGGGGACCTTGAACACTGAAGCTTTCTTT.

The V call is TRBV20-1, the J call TRBJ2-7; 13 positions agree with TRBD2. Germline CDR1 and CDR2: DFQATT and SNEGSKA (reference sequence). J was trimmed by 3 bases and V by 0 bases; bases with no gene match: 8. This CDR3 region has 17 residues. The CDR3 here is CSARERTSGGSYYEQYF. CDR3 DNA: TGCAGTGCTAGAGAACGGACTAGCGGGGGCTCCTACTACGAGCAGTACTTC.

The gene calls are TRBV6-6 and TRBJ1-4, with a weak D call TRBD1 (6 bases). V was cut by 6 bases and J by 4 bases, with 12 bases left in between. Germline CDR1 MNHNY, CDR2 SVGAGI (reference sequence). This CDR3 contains 14 residues. The CDR3 loop is CASRRQAINEKLFF. CDR3 DNA: TGTGCCAGCAGACGACAGGCGATTAATGAAAAACTGTTTTTT.

The chain couples TRBV7-9 to TRBJ1-5; D not resolved. The V gene's germline CDR1 is SEHNR and CDR2 FQNEAQ (reference sequence). CDR3 length: 17 residues. The V and J ends lost 1 base and 4 bases respectively, with 17 bases between them. CDR3 protein: CASSLGDLALFNQPQHF. DNA for the CDR3: TGTGCCAGCAGCTTAGGTGACCTGGCCCTTTTTAATCAGCCCCAGCATTTT.

In its sample, this clonotype was seen a few times. J is TRBJ2-2 and V is TRBV5-6; 12 bases map to TRBD1. Per germline, CDR1 SGHDT and CDR2 YYEEEE. The CDR3 runs 16 residues. V shed 6 bases and J 3 bases; nucleotides not matched to a gene: 6. Here the CDR3 reads CASTPGTGGHTGELFF. The CDR3 DNA reads as TGTGCCAGCACCCCCGGGACAGGGGGCCACACCGGGGAGCTGTTTTTT.

On this clonotype itself: A much larger clone sits a single nucleotide away, making a read error possible. The V call is TRBV4-1, the J call TRBJ2-1; D gene uncertain. CDR3 length: 13 residues. CDR1 is MGHRA, CDR2 YSYEKL, per germline. CDR3 nucleotide sequence: TGCGCCAGCAGCCTTCTGACTTATAATGAGCGGTTCTTC. Its translation is CASSLLTYNERFF.